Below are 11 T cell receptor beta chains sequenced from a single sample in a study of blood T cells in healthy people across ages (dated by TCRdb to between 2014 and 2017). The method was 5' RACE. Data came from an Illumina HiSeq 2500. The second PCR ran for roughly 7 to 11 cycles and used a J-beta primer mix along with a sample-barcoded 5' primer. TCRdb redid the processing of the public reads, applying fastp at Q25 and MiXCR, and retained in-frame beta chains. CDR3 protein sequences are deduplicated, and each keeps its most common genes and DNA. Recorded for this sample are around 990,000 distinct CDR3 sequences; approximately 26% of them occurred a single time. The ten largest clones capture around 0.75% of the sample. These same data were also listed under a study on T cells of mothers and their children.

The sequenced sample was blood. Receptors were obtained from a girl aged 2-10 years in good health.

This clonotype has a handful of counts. This chain's CDR3 is CASSLGATGNTIYF. In DNA form, the CDR3 reads TGTGCCAGCAGCTTAGGGGCAACCGGAAACACCATATATTTT. V and J are TRBV7-9 and TRBJ1-3, with unresolved D. The germline gives CDR1 SEHNR, CDR2 FQNEAQ (reference sequence). The germline V and J ends were trimmed by 1 base and 4 bases, with 8 bases remaining between them. The CDR3 is made up of 14 amino acids.

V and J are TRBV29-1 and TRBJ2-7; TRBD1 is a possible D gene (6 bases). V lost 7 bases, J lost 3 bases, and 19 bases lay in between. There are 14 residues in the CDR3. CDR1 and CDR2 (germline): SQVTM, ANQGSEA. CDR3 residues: CSGTGNPPYYEQYF. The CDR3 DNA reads TGCAGCGGAACAGGGAACCCACCATACTACGAGCAGTACTTC.

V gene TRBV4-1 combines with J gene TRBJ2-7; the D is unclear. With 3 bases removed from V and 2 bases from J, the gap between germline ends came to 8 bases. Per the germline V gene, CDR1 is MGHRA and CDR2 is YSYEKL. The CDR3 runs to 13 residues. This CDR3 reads CASSHSPTYEQYF. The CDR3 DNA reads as TGCGCCAGCAGCCATAGTCCCACCTACGAGCAGTACTTC.

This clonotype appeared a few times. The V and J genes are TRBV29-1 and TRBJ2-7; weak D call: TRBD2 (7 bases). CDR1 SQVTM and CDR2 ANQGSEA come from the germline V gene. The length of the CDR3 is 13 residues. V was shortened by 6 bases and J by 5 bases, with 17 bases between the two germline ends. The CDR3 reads CSVALGGGDEQYF. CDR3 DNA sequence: TGCAGCGTCGCGTTAGGCGGGGGCGACGAGCAGTACTTC.

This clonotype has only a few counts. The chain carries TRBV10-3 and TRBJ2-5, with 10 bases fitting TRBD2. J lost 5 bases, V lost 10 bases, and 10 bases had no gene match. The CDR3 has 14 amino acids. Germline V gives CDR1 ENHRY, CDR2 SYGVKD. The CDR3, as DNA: TGTGCCACCGAGCCAAGCGGGAGGGGGGAGACCCAGTACTTC. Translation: CATEPSGRGETQYF.

The CDR3: CSVKGQTYEQYF. The CDR3 DNA reads TGCAGCGTTAAGGGGCAGACCTACGAGCAGTACTTC. The rearrangement joins TRBV29-1 to TRBJ2-7, with D possibly being TRBD1 (5 bases). Per the germline V gene, CDR1 is SQVTM and CDR2 is ANQGSEA. V shed 5 bases and J shed 2 bases, with 10 bases lying between them. The CDR3 contains 12 residues.

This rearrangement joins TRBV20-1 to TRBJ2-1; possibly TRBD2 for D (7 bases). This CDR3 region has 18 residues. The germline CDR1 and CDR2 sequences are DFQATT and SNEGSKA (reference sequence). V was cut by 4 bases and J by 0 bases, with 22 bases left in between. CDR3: CSATRGAGGPSSYNEQFF. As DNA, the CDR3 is TGCAGTGCTACACGGGGGGCGGGCGGCCCCAGCTCCTACAATGAGCAGTTCTTC.

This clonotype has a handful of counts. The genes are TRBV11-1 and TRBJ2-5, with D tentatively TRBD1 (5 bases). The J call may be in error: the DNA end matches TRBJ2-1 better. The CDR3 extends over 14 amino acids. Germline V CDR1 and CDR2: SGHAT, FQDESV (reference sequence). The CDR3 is CASSLGPDRNEQFF. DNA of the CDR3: TGTGCCAGCAGCTTAGGCCCTGACAGAAATGAGCAGTTCTTC.

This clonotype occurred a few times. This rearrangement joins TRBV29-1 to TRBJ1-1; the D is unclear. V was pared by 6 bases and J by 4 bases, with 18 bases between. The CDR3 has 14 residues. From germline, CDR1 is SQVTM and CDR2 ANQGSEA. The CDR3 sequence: CSVGWAASSTEAFF. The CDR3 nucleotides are TGCAGCGTGGGGTGGGCCGCAAGCAGCACTGAAGCTTTCTTT.

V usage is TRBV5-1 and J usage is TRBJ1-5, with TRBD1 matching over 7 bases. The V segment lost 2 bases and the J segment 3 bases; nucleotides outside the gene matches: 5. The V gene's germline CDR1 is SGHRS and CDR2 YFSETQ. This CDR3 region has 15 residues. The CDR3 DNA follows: TGCGCCAGCAGCTTAGGACAGGACCCCAATCAGCCCCAGCATTTT. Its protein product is CASSLGQDPNQPQHF.

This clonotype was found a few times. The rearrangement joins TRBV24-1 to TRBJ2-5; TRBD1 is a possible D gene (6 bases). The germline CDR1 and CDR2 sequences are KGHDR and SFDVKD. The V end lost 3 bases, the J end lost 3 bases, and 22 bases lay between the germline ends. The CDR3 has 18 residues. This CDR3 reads CATSDAGEPTYAKETQYF. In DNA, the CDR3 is TGTGCCACCAGTGATGCAGGGGAGCCCACCTACGCAAAAGAGACCCAGTACTTC.